This T cell receptor beta chain was captured by sequencing in a study of CD8+ T cells in alopecia areata. CDR1 SGHRS and CDR2 YFSETQ come from the germline V gene. Trimming removed 5 bases from V and 6 bases from J, with 9 bases in between. This CDR3 comprises 11 residues. RNA was extracted and reverse transcribed into cDNA as the sequencing template. Clones were sequenced by immunoSEQ multiplex PCR, and TCRdb holds only the in-frame ones, with some missing. Of 100,000 to 150,000 clones listed, about 51% were seen once; the top ten hold 10%. The sequence came from a human donor with alopecia areata. The chain has TRBV5-1 and TRBJ2-7; D is unresolved. The sample comprised NKG2D-low CD8+ T cells sorted from blood. For the CDR3, the DNA is TGCGCCAGCAGGGGCGTCTCCGAGCAGTACTTC. Protein product: CASRGVSEQYF.